These T cell receptor beta chains were read from a single sample in a study of CD8 T cells in Susac syndrome. Using its own MiXCR run on the immunoSEQ multiplex PCR reads, TCRdb lists one record per CDR3 protein. The data show some 150,000 distinct CDR3 sequences, with 95% to 96% seen just once and 0.14% to 0.15% held by the top ten. The specimen sequenced was CD8+ T cells from PBMCs. These receptors all stem from a human donor with multiple sclerosis. CDR3s include the opening cysteine and the closing phenylalanine or tryptophan. Fields, in order: clone size, V gene, J gene, D gene, CDR3 DNA, CDR3 protein. D genes are given only for firm matches. Clone size is given for some rows only: seen once, a few or many times, or a class if the clone is expanded.

abundance: -
v_gene: TRBV7-9
j_gene: TRBJ1-6
d_gene: -
CDR3nt: TGTGCCAGCACAAAAGGGGTCTCCTATAATTCACCCCTCCACTTT
CDR3aa: CASTKGVSYNSPLHF

abundance: -
v_gene: TRBV20-1
j_gene: TRBJ2-1
d_gene: -
CDR3nt: TGCAGTGCTAGATCCAGGGGAGATGAGCAGTTCTTC
CDR3aa: CSARSRGDEQFF

abundance: -
v_gene: TRBV12-3/TRBV12-4
j_gene: TRBJ1-4
d_gene: TRBD1
CDR3nt: TGTGCCAGCAGTTCGGACAGGGACGGAAGTGAAAAACTGTTTTTT
CDR3aa: CASSSDRDGSEKLFF

abundance: -
v_gene: TRBV29-1
j_gene: TRBJ2-5
d_gene: -
CDR3nt: TGCAGCGTTGAAGTTTGGGTTGGAGAGACCCAGTACTTC
CDR3aa: CSVEVWVGETQYF

abundance: once
v_gene: TRBV7-9
j_gene: TRBJ1-2
d_gene: -
CDR3nt: TGTGCCAGCAGCCAGGACAGAGCTAACTATGGCTACACCTTC
CDR3aa: CASSQDRANYGYTF

abundance: -
v_gene: TRBV2
j_gene: TRBJ2-7
d_gene: TRBD2
CDR3nt: TGTGCCAGCAGTTCCGCTAGCGGGGGGCACGGGACCTACGAGCAGTACTTC
CDR3aa: CASSSASGGHGTYEQYF

abundance: -
v_gene: TRBV12-3/TRBV12-4
j_gene: TRBJ2-2
d_gene: TRBD1
CDR3nt: TGTGCCAGCAGTCAGGACAGGAAAAACACCGGGGAGCTGTTTTTT
CDR3aa: CASSQDRKNTGELFF

abundance: -
v_gene: TRBV6-2/TRBV6-3
j_gene: TRBJ1-1
d_gene: -
CDR3nt: TGTGCCAGCAGTTACTCGATGGTGGGGGCCGACACTGAAGCTTTCTTT
CDR3aa: CASSYSMVGADTEAFF

abundance: -
v_gene: TRBV6-1
j_gene: TRBJ2-1
d_gene: TRBD2
CDR3nt: TGTGCCAGCAGTGGGACTAGTGCGAGTGAGCAGTTCTTC
CDR3aa: CASSGTSASEQFF

abundance: -
v_gene: TRBV15
j_gene: TRBJ2-4
d_gene: TRBD2
CDR3nt: TGTGCCACCAGCAGAGAACGGGGGGGCCTGACAAACATTCAGTACTTC
CDR3aa: CATSRERGGLTNIQYF

abundance: many
v_gene: TRBV7-8
j_gene: TRBJ1-2
d_gene: -
CDR3nt: TGTGCCAGCAGCTGGGGTCTCTATGGCTACACCTTC
CDR3aa: CASSWGLYGYTF

abundance: -
v_gene: TRBV15
j_gene: TRBJ1-2
d_gene: -
CDR3nt: TGTGCCACCACGGGGGAGACCGGGGCGCGTGGCTACACCTTC
CDR3aa: CATTGETGARGYTF

abundance: -
v_gene: TRBV30
j_gene: TRBJ2-1
d_gene: -
CDR3nt: TGTGCCTGGGGGTTACGCGAGCAGTTCTTC
CDR3aa: CAWGLREQFF

abundance: once
v_gene: TRBV4-1
j_gene: TRBJ1-5
d_gene: -
CDR3nt: TGCGCCAGCAGCCAAGCTTTGGGCAATCAGCCCCAGCATTTT
CDR3aa: CASSQALGNQPQHF

abundance: -
v_gene: TRBV3-1
j_gene: TRBJ2-5
d_gene: -
CDR3nt: TGTGCCAGCAGCCAAGGCAGGATGGCACAAGAGACCCAGTACTTC
CDR3aa: CASSQGRMAQETQYF

abundance: -
v_gene: TRBV29-1
j_gene: TRBJ1-1
d_gene: -
CDR3nt: TGCAGCGTTTTGGGGAGCACTGAAGCTTTCTTT
CDR3aa: CSVLGSTEAFF

abundance: -
v_gene: TRBV9
j_gene: TRBJ2-5
d_gene: -
CDR3nt: TGTGCCAGCAGCGCTACGAACCAAGAGACCCAGTACTTC
CDR3aa: CASSATNQETQYF

abundance: -
v_gene: TRBV5-4
j_gene: TRBJ2-1
d_gene: TRBD1
CDR3nt: TGTGCCAGCACCATCTCCGGGACAGGGGCCTACAATGAGCAGTTCTTC
CDR3aa: CASTISGTGAYNEQFF

abundance: once
v_gene: TRBV29-1
j_gene: TRBJ1-1
d_gene: TRBD1
CDR3nt: TGCAGCGTTGCGGCCGGGGACAGCGTTTTCACTGAAGCTTTCTTT
CDR3aa: CSVAAGDSVFTEAFF

abundance: -
v_gene: TRBV19
j_gene: TRBJ2-3
d_gene: -
CDR3nt: TGTGCCAGTAGTGACTGGGGGGATGCAGATACGCAGTATTTT
CDR3aa: CASSDWGDADTQYF

abundance: once
v_gene: TRBV13
j_gene: TRBJ2-1
d_gene: TRBD2
CDR3nt: TGTGCCAGCAGCTTAAGGCTAGCGGGGGGGATTCATGAGCAGTTCTTC
CDR3aa: CASSLRLAGGIHEQFF

abundance: -
v_gene: TRBV19
j_gene: TRBJ2-5
d_gene: -
CDR3nt: TGTGCCAGTAGTACAGGAGGAGAGACCCAGTACTTC
CDR3aa: CASSTGGETQYF

abundance: -
v_gene: TRBV9
j_gene: TRBJ2-6
d_gene: -
CDR3nt: TGTGCCAGCAGCGTAGGTGACTCCTCTGGGGCCAACGTCCTGACTTTC
CDR3aa: CASSVGDSSGANVLTF

abundance: -
v_gene: TRBV29-1
j_gene: TRBJ1-1
d_gene: -
CDR3nt: TGCAGCTCCCAGAGGGGCACTGAAGCTTTCTTT
CDR3aa: CSSQRGTEAFF